The present TCR beta chain was sequenced within a study of long-term antiretroviral therapy in people with HIV. Study findings and constraints: Information pertaining to ART adherence, viral resistance or therapeutic modifications was not obtained.

Runs used v3.0 of the immunoSEQ assay and were done at survey level. For each individual sample, sequencing targeted roughly 40,000-55,000 T-cell genomes. Assay used: immunoSEQ multiplex PCR; TCRdb lists only in-frame clones, some missing. The table shows tens of thousands of clones, with 70% to 90% occurring only once. Germline CDR1 and CDR2: GTSNPN and SVGIG (reference sequence). The V and J ends lost 0 bases and 1 base respectively, with 9 bases between them. This CDR3 has 14 amino acids. A remark on this clone: Its antigen is unidentified.

This clonotype was sampled from a man in his fifties with HIV. J is TRBJ1-1 and V is TRBV30; D is perhaps TRBD1 (5 bases). The specimen was unsorted PBMCs, collected about 5 years before starting antiretroviral therapy. CDR3 bases: TGTGCCTGGAGTGTCGGGGGAGCGAACACTGAAGCTTTCTTT. Translated, it gives CAWSVGGANTEAFF.